This T cell receptor (beta chain) came from a study of cytomegalovirus exposure and HLA in healthy donors. Study overall: Researchers found that roughly 80% of 398 genotyped donors fell within the Caucasian-associated ancestry cluster. Study findings and constraints: Exclusion applied to some V segments, including TRBV6-2 and TRBV6-3, as they were indistinguishable. What was likely a sequencing artifact was a cluster of highly shared sequence variants.

A note on this clone: Antigen: not known.

Primers: 60 Vbeta forward and 13 Jbeta reverse. The protocol was immunoSEQ multiplex PCR, while the TCRdb copy is restricted to in-frame clones and leaves out a portion. Its table lists tens of thousands of clones. From germline, CDR1 is MDHEN and CDR2 SYDVKM. The J segment lost 3 bases and the V segment lost 4 bases, leaving 9 bases of the junction unmatched. The CDR3 is 15 amino acids. Source material: PBMCs. The clonotype originates from a man aged 45 to 65 in good health and CMV-seropositive. The chain uses TRBV28 and TRBJ2-7; 7 nucleotides line up with TRBD1. The CDR3 region is CASSSPGGPDYEQYF. The CDR3 DNA reads TGTGCCAGCAGTTCCCCAGGGGGTCCCGACTACGAGCAGTACTTC.